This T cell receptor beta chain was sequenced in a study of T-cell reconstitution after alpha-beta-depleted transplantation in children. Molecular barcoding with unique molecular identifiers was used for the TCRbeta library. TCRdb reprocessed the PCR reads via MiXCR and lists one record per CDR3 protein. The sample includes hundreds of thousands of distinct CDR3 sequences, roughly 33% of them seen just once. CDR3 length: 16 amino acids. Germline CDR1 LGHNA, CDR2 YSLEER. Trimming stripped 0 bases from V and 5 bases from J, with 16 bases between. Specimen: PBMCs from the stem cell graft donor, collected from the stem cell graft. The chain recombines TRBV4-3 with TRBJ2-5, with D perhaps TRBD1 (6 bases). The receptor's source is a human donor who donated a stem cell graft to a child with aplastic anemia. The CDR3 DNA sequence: TGCGCCAGCAGCCAAGACCATACAGGGAGTGGGGAGACCCAGTACTTC. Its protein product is CASSQDHTGSGETQYF.